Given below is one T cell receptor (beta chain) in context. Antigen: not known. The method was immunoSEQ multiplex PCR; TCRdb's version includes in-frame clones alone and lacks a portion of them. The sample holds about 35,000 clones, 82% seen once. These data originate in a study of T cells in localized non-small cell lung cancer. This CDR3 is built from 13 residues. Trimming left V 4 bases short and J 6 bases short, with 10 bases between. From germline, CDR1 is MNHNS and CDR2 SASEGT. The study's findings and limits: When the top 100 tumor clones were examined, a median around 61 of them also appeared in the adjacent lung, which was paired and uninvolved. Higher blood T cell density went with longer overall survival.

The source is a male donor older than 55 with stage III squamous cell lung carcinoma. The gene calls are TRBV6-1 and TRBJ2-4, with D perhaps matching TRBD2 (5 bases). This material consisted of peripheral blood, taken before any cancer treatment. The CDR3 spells CASSARSGNIQYF. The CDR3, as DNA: TGTGCCAGCAGTGCGCGAAGCGGAAACATTCAGTACTTC.